This T cell receptor (beta chain) was documented in a study of blood T cells in healthy people across ages. Together with a sample-barcoded 5' primer, a J-beta primer mix was included in a second PCR lasting roughly 6 to 12 cycles. The template-switch adaptor was a 5' adaptor with 12 random nucleotides. It tagged each cDNA molecule. One entry per CDR3 protein results from TCRdb running MiXCR on the 5' RACE reads. Here the sample spans 800,000 or so distinct CDR3 sequences, 35% to 50% being singletons. Findings and caveats of the study: PBMCs left unsorted prevented a conclusive naive versus antigen-experienced comparison.

This CDR3 contains 15 residues. The germline V gene has CDR1 SEHNR and CDR2 FQNEAQ (reference sequence). Unmatched junction bases numbered 9, after V lost 8 bases and J lost 4 bases. This clonotype appeared a single time. Its specificity is not known. Total RNA was isolated from each sample in quantities of at least 5 micrograms. The sequence derives from a man older than 75 in good health. What was sequenced was blood. This chain joins TRBV7-9 and TRBJ2-1, with 9 bases that match TRBD1. The CDR3 region has the DNA TGTGCCAGCGGCCCACCGGGACAGGGATACAATGAGCAGTTCTTC. This codes for CASGPPGQGYNEQFF.